This is a list of T cell receptor beta chains from one sample in a study of T-cell reconstitution after alpha-beta-depleted transplantation in children. TCRdb processed the PCR reads anew with MiXCR; each CDR3 protein has one entry. The profile shows approximately 420,000 distinct CDR3 sequences, roughly a tenth of them singletons. The sample was PBMCs from the stem cell graft donor, taken from the stem cell graft. The source is a human donor who donated a stem cell graft to a child with acute myeloid leukemia. Each CDR3 is given with its conserved first and last residue. A D gene is named only where the DNA matches it firmly. Clone size is not always given. Where it is, it says once, few, many or a class for expanded clones.

TRBV20-1	many	NA	TRBJ1-6	TGCAGTGCTAGAAATTCGGGGGAAGGATCACCCCTCCACTTT	CSARNSGEGSPLHF
TRBV7-9	many	NA	TRBJ1-4	TGTGCCAGCAGCTTTCTTGGTGAAAAACTGTTTTTT	CASSFLGEKLFF
TRBV12-3/TRBV12-4	NA	NA	TRBJ2-5	TGTGCCAGCAGTCCGGGGGCAGAAGCTCCCCAAGAGACCCAGTACTTC	CASSPGAEAPQETQYF
TRBV5-4	few	NA	TRBJ2-7	TGTGCCAGCAGACCCGGGGCCTTTCCAAACGAGCAGTACTTC	CASRPGAFPNEQYF
TRBV6-1	many	TRBD1	TRBJ2-2	TGTGCCAGCAGCCTCGGGACAGTGACCGGGGAGCTGTTTTTT	CASSLGTVTGELFF
TRBV20-1	many	TRBD2	TRBJ2-2	TGCAGTGCCAGGACTAGCGGGAGCTTGACCGGGGAGCTGTTTTTT	CSARTSGSLTGELFF
TRBV12-3/TRBV12-4	NA	NA	TRBJ2-3	TGTGCCAGCAGTCGATACCCAGAGACGCAGTATTTT	CASSRYPETQYF
TRBV7-2	NA	NA	TRBJ2-4	TGTGCCAGCAGCTTGGGATTTTCCAAAAACATTCAGTACTTC	CASSLGFSKNIQYF
TRBV9	few	NA	TRBJ2-3	TGTGCCAGCAGCGTAGGAGGCCTAGCAGCAGATACGCAGTATTTT	CASSVGGLAADTQYF
TRBV6-1	NA	NA	TRBJ2-1	TGTGCCAGCAGTGCCGGGGAGATCAATGAGCAGTTCTTC	CASSAGEINEQFF
TRBV5-2	NA	NA	TRBJ2-1	TGTGCCATGAGCTTGACAGGTTCAAATGAGCAGTTCTTC	CAMSLTGSNEQFF
TRBV20-1	NA	TRBD1	TRBJ2-6	TGCCCTCGGACAGGGTTGAGCTCTGGGGCCAACGTCCTGACTTTC	CPRTGLSSGANVLTF
TRBV7-9	NA	TRBD2	TRBJ2-7	TGTGCCAGCAGTCGGAGGGCGGGAGGGATCGAGCAGTACTTC	CASSRRAGGIEQYF
TRBV28	many	NA	TRBJ2-2	TGTGCCAGCAGCCTTCGGACCGGGGGAACCGGGGAGCTGTTTTTT	CASSLRTGGTGELFF
TRBV12-3/TRBV12-4	NA	NA	TRBJ1-1	TGTGCCAGCAGTCCCGGACGGAGACTGAACACTGAAGCTTTCTTT	CASSPGRRLNTEAFF
TRBV6-5	once	NA	TRBJ1-1	TGTGCCAGCGTCATCGACAGGTCGGGCACTGAAGCTTTCTTT	CASVIDRSGTEAFF
TRBV19	NA	TRBD1	TRBJ1-1	TGTGCCAGTAGTATGGGACAGGCGAACACTGAAGCTTTCTTT	CASSMGQANTEAFF
TRBV3-1	NA	TRBD2	TRBJ2-2	TGTGCCAGCAGCCCGGGACTAGCCGGGGAGCTGTTTTTT	CASSPGLAGELFF
TRBV7-2	NA	NA	TRBJ2-5	TGTGCCAGCAGCTTACGGTCGGTCGAGACCCAGTACTTC	CASSLRSVETQYF
TRBV3-2	few	NA	TRBJ2-1	TGTGCCAGCAGCCACAGGACTAGCGGGTATGAGCAGTTCTTC	CASSHRTSGYEQFF
TRBV29-1	many	NA	TRBJ2-5	TGCAGCGTTGTACTAGGACAAGAGACCCAGTACTTC	CSVVLGQETQYF
TRBV9	many	NA	TRBJ1-4	TGTGCCAGCAGCGTAGCCCCCGAATGGGGTGAAAAACTGTTTTTT	CASSVAPEWGEKLFF
TRBV12-3/TRBV12-4	many	NA	TRBJ2-1	TGTGCCAGCAGTCCCCTTGCCCCGGGGAATGAGCAGTTCTTC	CASSPLAPGNEQFF
TRBV24-1	NA	TRBD2	TRBJ2-2	TGTGCCACCAGTGAGAGTCTGACTAGCGGGACGCCTAGCCCGAACACCGGGGAGCTGTTTTTT	CATSESLTSGTPSPNTGELFF
TRBV4-1	NA	NA	TRBJ1-1	TGCGCCAGCAGCCGACGACAGAACACTGAAGCTTTCTTT	CASSRRQNTEAFF
TRBV19	NA	NA	TRBJ1-2	TGTGCCAGTAGTTTCCCGGACAGTCGATATGGCTACACCTTC	CASSFPDSRYGYTF
TRBV5-1	NA	TRBD1	TRBJ2-2	TGCGCCAGCAGCCTGACAGGGGTGATAAGCACCGGGGAGCTGTTTTTT	CASSLTGVISTGELFF
TRBV10-3	few	TRBD1	TRBJ1-2	TGTGCCATCAGGGGACAGGGGGAAAATGGCTACACCTTC	CAIRGQGENGYTF
TRBV27	few	TRBD1	TRBJ1-3	TGTGCCAGCAGTTTATCGGGGACAGATGGAAACACCATATATTTT	CASSLSGTDGNTIYF
TRBV27	few	TRBD1	TRBJ2-1	TGTGCCAGCAGTTGGCTCGGGACAGTTGAGCAGTTCTTC	CASSWLGTVEQFF
TRBV20-1	few	NA	TRBJ2-1	TGCAGTGCTGGCCCGGGACTCTACAATGAGCAGTTCTTC	CSAGPGLYNEQFF
TRBV5-1	few	NA	TRBJ2-5	TGCGCCAGCAGCACCGGATTCGAGACCCAGTACTTC	CASSTGFETQYF
TRBV27	NA	TRBD1	TRBJ2-1	TGTGCCAGCAGTTGGCCGGGACAGGGGGTAAATGAGCAGTTCTTC	CASSWPGQGVNEQFF
TRBV7-9	few	NA	TRBJ2-3	TGTGCCAGCAGCGCCAGGGGTAATACGCAGTATTTT	CASSARGNTQYF
TRBV9	NA	NA	TRBJ1-6	TGTGCCAGCAGCGTCACAGGGTATAATTCACCCCTCCACTTT	CASSVTGYNSPLHF
TRBV5-1	few	TRBD1	TRBJ2-3	TGCGCCAGCAGCAAGGACAGGTTACAGGATACGCAGTATTTT	CASSKDRLQDTQYF
TRBV9	NA	NA	TRBJ2-5	TGTGCCAGCAGCGTAGGGGGTCGACAAGAGACCCAGTACTTC	CASSVGGRQETQYF
TRBV20-1	NA	TRBD2	TRBJ2-1	TGCAGTGCTACAGGACTAGCGGGAGTCAATCCAATCCCCGAGCAGTTCTTC	CSATGLAGVNPIPEQFF
TRBV11-2	few	TRBD2	TRBJ2-4	TGTGCCAGCAGCGAGAGACTAGCGGGTACACTAGGGGCCAAAAACATTCAGTACTTC	CASSERLAGTLGAKNIQYF
TRBV5-5	many	NA	TRBJ2-5	TGTGCCAGCAGCTCTCTGGACGGACAAGAGACCCAGTACTTC	CASSSLDGQETQYF
TRBV9	few	NA	TRBJ2-7	TGTGCCAGCAGCGTAGCCCCGGTGGGGCCATTGGAGCAGTACTTC	CASSVAPVGPLEQYF
TRBV27	few	TRBD1	TRBJ2-1	TGTGCCAGCAGTCTGAACCCGACAGGGAGTGGTGAGCAGTTCTTC	CASSLNPTGSGEQFF
TRBV12-3/TRBV12-4	NA	NA	TRBJ1-5	TGTGCCAGCCGGTTCAACAATCAGCCCCAGCATTTT	CASRFNNQPQHF
TRBV10-1	NA	NA	TRBJ2-5	TGCGCCAGCAGTGACCGGGACCTTTCAGAGACCCAGTACTTC	CASSDRDLSETQYF
TRBV5-1	many	NA	TRBJ2-4	TGCGCCAGCAGCTTGAATCTAGCCAAAAACATTCAGTACTTC	CASSLNLAKNIQYF
TRBV5-1	NA	TRBD2	TRBJ2-1	TGCGCCAGCAGCTCGCCGGGGACTAGCGGGAGTTTCTCCTACAATGAGCAGTTCTTC	CASSSPGTSGSFSYNEQFF
TRBV29-1	few	NA	TRBJ1-2	TGCAGCGCGATACAGGGTGACTATGGCTACACCTTC	CSAIQGDYGYTF
TRBV5-1	NA	TRBD1	TRBJ1-1	TGCGCCAGCAGTAATGACAGGGGCACTGAAGCTTTCTTT	CASSNDRGTEAFF
TRBV6-5	NA	TRBD1	TRBJ2-1	TGTGCCAGCACCGAGGGAGACAGGGTTTCGGATGAGCAGTTCTTC	CASTEGDRVSDEQFF